This T cell receptor (beta chain) was captured by sequencing in a study of T cell responses to AZD1222 COVID-19 vaccine. The study, taken as a whole, reports: No repertoire was sampled before or during the peak T cell response, only after it. Nearly half of spike-specific TCRs reportedly target unmutated variant regions. Spike-specific TCR breadth and depth grew following two AZD1222 doses. Only five to seven AZD1222 recipients tested seropositive at baseline.

TCRdb keeps only in-frame clones here, not all; method: immunoSEQ multiplex PCR. This table has under 150,000 clones, almost 90% appearing once. With 5 bases removed from V and 0 bases from J, the gap between germline ends came to 12 bases. CDR1 SGHRS and CDR2 YFSETQ come from the germline V gene. The CDR3 contains 15 residues. A word on this clone: The antigen is undetermined.

The rearrangement links TRBV5-1 to TRBJ1-5; D not resolved. The origin of this receptor is an adult in good health. The input for sequencing was peripheral blood, taken on day 0 of AZD1222 vaccination. The CDR3 region is CASRKDGDSNQPQHF. The CDR3 bases are TGCGCCAGCAGAAAGGACGGTGATAGCAATCAGCCCCAGCATTTT.